This T cell receptor (beta chain) was captured by sequencing in a study of chemoradiotherapy in HPV16-positive cancers. Notes on this clone: The antigen remains unidentified.

Study conclusions and caveats: Only a couple of HPV16-positive patients supplied the functional HPV-specificity definition.

Method: immunoSEQ multiplex PCR; TCRdb's copy keeps in-frame clones and lacks some. The sample holds fewer than 18,000 clones; over 70% are singletons and the top ten take more than 9.5%. The receptor comes from a human donor with HPV-associated anogenital cancer. Sampling was done from a patient who underwent chemoradiotherapy.

The DNA for the CDR3 is TGTGCCAGCCGTTCAGGGCCAGGGAGCCCGTGGGCCAACGTCCTGACTTTC. Protein: CASRSGPGSPWANVLTF. The chain is built from TRBV6-4 and TRBJ2-6; D is tentatively TRBD1 or TRBD2 (5 bases each). CDR1 is MRHNA and CDR2 is SNTAGT in the germline V gene. This CDR3 contains 17 residues. Trimming took off 8 bases at V and 5 bases at J, with 22 bases between the two ends.